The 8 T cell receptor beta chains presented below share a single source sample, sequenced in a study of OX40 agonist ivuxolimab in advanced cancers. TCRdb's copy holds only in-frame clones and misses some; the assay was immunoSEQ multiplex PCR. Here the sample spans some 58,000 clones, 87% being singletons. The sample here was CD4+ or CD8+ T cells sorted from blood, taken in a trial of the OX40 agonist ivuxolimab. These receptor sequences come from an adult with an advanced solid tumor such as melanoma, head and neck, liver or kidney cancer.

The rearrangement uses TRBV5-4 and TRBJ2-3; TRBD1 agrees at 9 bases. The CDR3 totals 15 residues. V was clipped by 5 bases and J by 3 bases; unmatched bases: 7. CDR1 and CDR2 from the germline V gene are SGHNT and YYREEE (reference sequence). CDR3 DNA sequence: TGTGCCAGCAGACTGGACAGGGGTTTGACAGATACGCAGTATTTT. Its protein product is CASRLDRGLTDTQYF.

The CDR3 DNA follows: TGTGCCAGCAGTTTACTCCACGGGGAGCTGTTTTTT. Its translation: CASSLLHGELFF. The chain is built from TRBV28 and TRBJ2-2, with D hard to call. V dropped 2 bases and J dropped 7 bases, with 5 bases sitting between them. Germline V gives CDR1 MDHEN, CDR2 SYDVKM. The CDR3 length is 12 residues.

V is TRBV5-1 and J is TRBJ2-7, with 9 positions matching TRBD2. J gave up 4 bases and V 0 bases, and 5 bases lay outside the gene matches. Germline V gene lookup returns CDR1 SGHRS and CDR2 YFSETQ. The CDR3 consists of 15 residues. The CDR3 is CASSLGGLAKYEQYF. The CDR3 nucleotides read TGCGCCAGCAGCTTGGGGGGACTAGCAAAATACGAGCAGTACTTC.

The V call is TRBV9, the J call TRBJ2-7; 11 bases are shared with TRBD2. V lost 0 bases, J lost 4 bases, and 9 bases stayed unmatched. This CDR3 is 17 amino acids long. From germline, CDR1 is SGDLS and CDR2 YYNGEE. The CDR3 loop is CASSVGSSTSGDYEQYF. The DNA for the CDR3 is TGTGCCAGCAGCGTAGGCTCGTCGACTAGCGGGGATTACGAGCAGTACTTC.

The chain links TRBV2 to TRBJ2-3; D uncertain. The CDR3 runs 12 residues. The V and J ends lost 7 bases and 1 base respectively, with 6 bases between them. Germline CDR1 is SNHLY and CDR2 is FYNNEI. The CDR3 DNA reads TGTGCCAGCATCGGCGGCACAGATACGCAGTATTTT. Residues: CASIGGTDTQYF.

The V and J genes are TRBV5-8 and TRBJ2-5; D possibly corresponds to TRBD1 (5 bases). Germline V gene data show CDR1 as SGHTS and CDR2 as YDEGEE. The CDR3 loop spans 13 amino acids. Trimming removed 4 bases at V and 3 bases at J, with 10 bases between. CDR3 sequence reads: CASSLPTEETQYF. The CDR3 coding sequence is TGTGCCAGCAGCCTCCCGACAGAAGAGACCCAGTACTTC.

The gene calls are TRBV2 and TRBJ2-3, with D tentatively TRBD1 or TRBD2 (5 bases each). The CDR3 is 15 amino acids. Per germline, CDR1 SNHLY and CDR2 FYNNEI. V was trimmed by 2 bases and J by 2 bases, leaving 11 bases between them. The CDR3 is CASSEQGTDTDTQYF. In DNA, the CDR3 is TGTGCCAGCAGTGAACAAGGGACCGACACAGATACGCAGTATTTT. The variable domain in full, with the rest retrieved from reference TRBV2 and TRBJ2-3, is EPEVTQTPSHQVTQMGQEVILRCVPISNHLYFYWYRQILGQKVEFLVSFYNNEISEKSEIFDDQFSVERPDGSNFTLKIRSTKLEDSAMYFCASSEQGTDTDTQYFGPGTRLTVL.

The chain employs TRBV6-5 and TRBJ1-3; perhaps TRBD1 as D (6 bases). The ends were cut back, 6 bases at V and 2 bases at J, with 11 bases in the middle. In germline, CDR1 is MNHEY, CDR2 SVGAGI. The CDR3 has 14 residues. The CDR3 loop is CASSQGSTGNTIYF. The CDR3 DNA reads TGTGCCAGCAGCCAGGGGAGTACTGGAAACACCATATATTTT.